The 6 T cell receptor beta chains in this list originate from one sample, sequenced in a study of blood T cells in healthy people across ages. With a J-beta primer mix and a sample-barcoded 5' primer, a second PCR ran roughly 6 to 12 cycles. In TCRdb, the 5' RACE reads were re-called with MiXCR into one record per CDR3 protein. The sample lists roughly 800,000 distinct CDR3 sequences, 58% seen once, with 22% in the top ten. Input material: blood. Receptors originate from a man aged 30 to 45 in good health.

Comment on this clonotype: It may be a read error: a sequence one base away is much more abundant. The CDR3 does not close with the conserved phenylalanine or tryptophan, likely indicating a read error. The chain uses TRBV20-1 and TRBJ2-7; no reliable D call. The V gene's germline CDR1 is DFQATT and CDR2 SNEGSKA (reference sequence). This CDR3 spans 13 amino acids. The V end lost 3 bases, the J end lost 1 base, and 10 bases lay between the germline ends. CDR3 sequence: CSASGSRSYEQYL. CDR3 sequence (DNA): TGCAGTGCTAGTGGTAGCAGGTCCTACGAGCAGTACTTA.

This sequence joins TRBV6-1 and TRBJ2-3; TRBD1 aligns across 7 bases. The CDR3 spans 14 residues. The V gene end was trimmed by 3 bases and the J gene end by 3 bases; junction bases not matched to a gene: 3. Per germline, CDR1 MNHNS and CDR2 SASEGT. CDR3 DNA sequence: TGTGCCAGCAGTGAGACAGGGTGGACAGATACGCAGTATTTT. Residues: CASSETGWTDTQYF.

At least ten counts were recorded for this clonotype. This chain uses TRBV28 with TRBJ1-2; TRBD1 agrees at 7 bases. The V segment lost 6 bases and the J segment 4 bases; nucleotides outside the gene matches: 11. The CDR3 loop spans 15 amino acids. Germline V gene data show CDR1 as MDHEN and CDR2 as SYDVKM. The CDR3 region has the DNA TGTGCCAGCAGGGCGTTGGGGGACAGCATCTATGGCTACACCTTC. Protein: CASRALGDSIYGYTF.

As for this clonotype: Given a much more abundant clone one base away, this may be a read error. The J gene is TRBJ2-1, the V gene TRBV5-1; no firm D call. This CDR3 contains 11 residues. Trimming cost V 0 bases and J 12 bases, with 7 bases left between them. CDR1 is SGHRS, CDR2 YFSETQ, per germline. The CDR3 DNA reads TGCGCCAGCAGCTTGGGGGATGGGCAGTTCTTC. Protein: CASSLGDGQFF.

The rearrangement uses TRBV7-2 and TRBJ2-1; 10 positions match TRBD2. Germline V CDR1 and CDR2: SGHTA, FQGNSA. There are 15 residues in the CDR3. V shed 5 bases, J shed 3 bases, and the junction held 4 bases outside the gene matches. The CDR3 DNA reads TGTGCCAGCAGCAAGCGGGGGGGTAACTACAATGAGCAGTTCTTC. It is translated as CASSKRGGNYNEQFF.

The chain uses TRBV20-1 and TRBJ2-1; D unclear. This CDR3 comprises 12 residues. V lost 5 bases to trimming and J lost 7 bases, with 12 bases between them. Germline-derived CDR1 and CDR2 are DFQATT and SNEGSKA (reference sequence). The CDR3 DNA follows: TGCAGTGCTCGCAAAATGAGTAATGAGCAGTTCTTC. Translation gives CSARKMSNEQFF.